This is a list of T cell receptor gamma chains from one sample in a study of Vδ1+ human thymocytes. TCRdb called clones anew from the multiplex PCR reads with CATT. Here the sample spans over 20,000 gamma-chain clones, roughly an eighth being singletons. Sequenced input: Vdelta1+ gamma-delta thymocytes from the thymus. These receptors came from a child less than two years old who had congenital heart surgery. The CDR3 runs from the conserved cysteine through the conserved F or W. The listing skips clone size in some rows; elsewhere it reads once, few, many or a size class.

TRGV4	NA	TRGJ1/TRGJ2	CATCLKEKKLF	TGTGCCACCTGCCTAAAAGAGAAGAAACTCTTT
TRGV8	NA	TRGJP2	CATWDTSAGDWIKTF	TGTGCCACCTGGGATACCAGCGCAGGGGATTGGATCAAGACGTTT
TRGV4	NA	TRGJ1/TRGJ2	CATWDGPNGAFLYKKLF	TGTGCCACCTGGGATGGGCCTAACGGGGCGTTCCTCTATAAGAAACTCTTT
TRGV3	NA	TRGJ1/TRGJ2	CATWDRHWHYKKLF	TGTGCCACCTGGGACAGGCACTGGCATTATAAGAAACTCTTT
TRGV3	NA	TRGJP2	CATWDFWIKTF	TGTGCCACCTGGGACTTTTGGATCAAGACGTTT
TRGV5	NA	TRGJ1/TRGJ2	CATWDPGSNYYKKLF	TGTGCCACCTGGGACCCGGGTTCGAATTATTATAAGAAACTCTTT
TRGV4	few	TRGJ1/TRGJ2	CATWNSKKLF	TGCGCCACCTGGAATTCAAAGAAACTCTTT
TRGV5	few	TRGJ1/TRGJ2	CATWDRQSYKKLF	TGTGCCACCTGGGACAGGCAGAGTTATAAGAAACTCTTT
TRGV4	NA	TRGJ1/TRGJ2	CATWDIHYKKLF	TGTGCCACCTGGGATATTCATTATAAGAAACTCTTT
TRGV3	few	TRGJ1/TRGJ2	CATWDRPLGRYKKLF	TGTGCCACCTGGGACAGGCCCCTTGGGCGGTATAAGAAACTCTTT
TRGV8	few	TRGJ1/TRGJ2	CATWDSRYYKKLF	TGTGCCACCTGGGATAGTCGTTATTATAAGAAACTCTTT
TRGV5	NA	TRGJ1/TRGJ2	CATWGLYYKKLF	TGTGCCACCTGGGGGCTTTATTATAAGAAACTCTTT
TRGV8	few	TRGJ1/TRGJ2	CATWDEGKKLF	TGTGCCACCTGGGATGAGGGGAAGAAACTCTTT
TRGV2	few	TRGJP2	CATWDGTGKLWIKTF	TGTGCCACCTGGGACGGTACTGGGAAGCTTTGGATCAAGACGTTT
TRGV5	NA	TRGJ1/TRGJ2	CATWDRHVPDKKLF	TGTGCCACCTGGGACAGGCACGTCCCAGATAAGAAACTCTTT
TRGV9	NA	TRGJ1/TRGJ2	CALWEDSYYYKKLF	TGTGCCTTGTGGGAGGATTCCTATTATTATAAGAAACTCTTT
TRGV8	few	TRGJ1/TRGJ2	CATWDFTQQTNYYKKLF	TGTGCCACCTGGGATTTCACCCAACAAACGAATTATTATAAGAAACTCTTT
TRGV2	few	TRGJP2	CATWDGQVSDWIKTF	TGTGCCACCTGGGACGGGCAGGTTAGTGATTGGATCAAGACGTTT
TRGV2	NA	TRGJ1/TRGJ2	CATWDGTNFYYKKLF	TGTGCCACCTGGGACGGAACTAACTTTTATTATAAGAAACTCTTT
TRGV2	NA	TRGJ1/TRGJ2	CATWDEKNYYKKLF	TGTGCCACCTGGGACGAGAAGAATTATTATAAGAAACTCTTT
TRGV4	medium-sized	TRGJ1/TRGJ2	CATWNGRGYKKLF	TGTGCCACCTGGAATGGGCGGGGATATAAGAAACTCTTT
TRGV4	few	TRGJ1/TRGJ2	CATWDGPQYKKLF	TGTGCCACCTGGGATGGGCCCCAATATAAGAAACTCTTT
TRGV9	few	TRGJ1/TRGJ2	CALWEVYFSKKLF	TGTGCCTTGTGGGAGGTGTACTTCTCGAAGAAACTCTTT
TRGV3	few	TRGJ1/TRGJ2	CATWDRLWYKKLF	TGTGCCACCTGGGACAGGCTATGGTATAAGAAACTCTTT
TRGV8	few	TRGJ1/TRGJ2	CATWDSPPNYYKKLF	TGTGCCACCTGGGATAGCCCCCCCAATTATTATAAGAAACTCTTT
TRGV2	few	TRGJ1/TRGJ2	CATWDGRHLKKLF	TGTGCCACCTGGGACGGGCGTCACCTAAAGAAACTCTTT
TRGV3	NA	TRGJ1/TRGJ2	CATWDRPGYYKKLF	TGTGCCACCTGGGACAGGCCCGGATATTATAAGAAACTCTTT
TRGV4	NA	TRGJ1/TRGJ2	CATWDGVGYKKLF	TGTGCCACCTGGGATGGGGTAGGTTATAAGAAACTCTTT
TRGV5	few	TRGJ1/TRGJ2	CATWDRPGKRYYKKLF	TGTGCCACCTGGGACAGGCCGGGTAAAAGGTATTATAAGAAACTCTTT
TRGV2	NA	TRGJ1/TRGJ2	CATWVSYYKKLF	TGTGCCACCTGGGTCTCCTATTATAAGAAACTCTTT
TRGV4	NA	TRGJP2	CATWDGIQYSSDWIKTF	TGTGCCACCTGGGACGGGATACAGTACAGTAGTGATTGGATCAAGACGTTT
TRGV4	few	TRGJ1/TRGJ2	CATWDGRGYYKKLF	TGTGCCACCTGGGATGGGAGGGGTTATTATAAGAAACTCTTT
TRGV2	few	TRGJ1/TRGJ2	CATWDGRWKKLF	TGTGCCACCTGGGACGGGCGATGGAAGAAACTCTTT
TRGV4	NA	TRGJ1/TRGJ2	CATWDGYYKKLF	TGTGCCACCTGGGATGGCTATTATAAGAAACTCTTT
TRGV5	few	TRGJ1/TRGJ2	CATWDSRKDKLF	TGTGCCACCTGGGACTCCCGCAAAGATAAACTCTTT